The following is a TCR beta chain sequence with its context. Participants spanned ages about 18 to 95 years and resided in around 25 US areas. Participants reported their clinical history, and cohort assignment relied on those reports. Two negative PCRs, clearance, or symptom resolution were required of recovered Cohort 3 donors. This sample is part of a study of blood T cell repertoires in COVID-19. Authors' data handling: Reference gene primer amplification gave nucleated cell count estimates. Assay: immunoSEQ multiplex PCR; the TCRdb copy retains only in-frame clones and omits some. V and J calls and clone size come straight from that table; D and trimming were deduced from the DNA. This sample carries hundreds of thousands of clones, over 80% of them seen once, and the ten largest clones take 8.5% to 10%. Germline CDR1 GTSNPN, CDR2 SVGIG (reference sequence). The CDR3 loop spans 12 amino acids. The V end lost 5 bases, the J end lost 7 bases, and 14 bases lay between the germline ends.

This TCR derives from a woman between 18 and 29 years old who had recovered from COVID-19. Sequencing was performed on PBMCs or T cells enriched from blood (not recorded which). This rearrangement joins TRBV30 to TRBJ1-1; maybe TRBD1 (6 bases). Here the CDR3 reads CAWQGYASEAFF. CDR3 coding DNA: TGTGCCTGGCAGGGGTATGCGAGTGAAGCTTTCTTT.